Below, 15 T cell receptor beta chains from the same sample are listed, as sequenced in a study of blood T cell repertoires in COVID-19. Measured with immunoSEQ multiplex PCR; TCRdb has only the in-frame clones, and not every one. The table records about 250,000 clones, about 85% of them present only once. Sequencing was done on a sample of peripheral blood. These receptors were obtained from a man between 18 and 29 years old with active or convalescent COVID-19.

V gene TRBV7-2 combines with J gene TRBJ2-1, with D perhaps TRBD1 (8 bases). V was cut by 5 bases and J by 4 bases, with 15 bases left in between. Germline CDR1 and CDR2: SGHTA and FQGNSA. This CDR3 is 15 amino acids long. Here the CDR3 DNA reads TGTGCCAGCAGCATTGACAGGGGAGGGTACAATGAGCAGTTCTTC. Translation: CASSIDRGGYNEQFF.

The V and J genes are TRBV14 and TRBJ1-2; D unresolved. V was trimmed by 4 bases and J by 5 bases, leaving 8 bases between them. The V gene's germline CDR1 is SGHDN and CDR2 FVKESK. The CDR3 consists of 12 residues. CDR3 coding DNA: TGTGCCAGCAGCCCCTTACTGTATGGCTACACCTTC. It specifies CASSPLLYGYTF.

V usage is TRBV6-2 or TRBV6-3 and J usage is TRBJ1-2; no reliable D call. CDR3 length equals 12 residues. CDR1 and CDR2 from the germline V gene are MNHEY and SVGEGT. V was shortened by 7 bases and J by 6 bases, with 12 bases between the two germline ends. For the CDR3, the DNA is TGTGCCAGCACCCCCCGAGGCCATGGCTACACCTTC. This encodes CASTPRGHGYTF.

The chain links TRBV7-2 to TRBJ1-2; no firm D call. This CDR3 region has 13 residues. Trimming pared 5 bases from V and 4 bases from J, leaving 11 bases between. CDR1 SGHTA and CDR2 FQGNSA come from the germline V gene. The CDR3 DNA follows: TGTGCCAGCAGCCCGGGTAGAGCCTATGGCTACACCTTC. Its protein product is CASSPGRAYGYTF. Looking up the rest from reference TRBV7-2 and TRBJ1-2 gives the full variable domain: GAGVSQSPSNKVTEKGKDVELRCDPISGHTALYWYRQSLGQGLEFLIYFQGNSAPDKSGLPSDRFSAERTGGSVSTLTIQRTQQEDSAVYLCASSPGRAYGYTFGSGTRLTVV.

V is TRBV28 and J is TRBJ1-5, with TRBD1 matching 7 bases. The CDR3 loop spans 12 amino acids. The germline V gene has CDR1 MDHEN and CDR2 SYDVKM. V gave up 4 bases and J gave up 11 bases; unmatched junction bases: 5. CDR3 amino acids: CASSSGTATQHF. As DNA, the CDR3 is TGTGCCAGCAGTTCCGGGACAGCGACCCAGCATTTT.

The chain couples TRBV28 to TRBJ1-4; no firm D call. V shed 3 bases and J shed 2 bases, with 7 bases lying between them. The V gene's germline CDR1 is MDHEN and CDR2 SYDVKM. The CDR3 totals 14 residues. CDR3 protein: CASSLVQTNEKLFF. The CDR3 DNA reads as TGTGCCAGCAGTTTGGTGCAGACTAATGAAAAACTGTTTTTT.

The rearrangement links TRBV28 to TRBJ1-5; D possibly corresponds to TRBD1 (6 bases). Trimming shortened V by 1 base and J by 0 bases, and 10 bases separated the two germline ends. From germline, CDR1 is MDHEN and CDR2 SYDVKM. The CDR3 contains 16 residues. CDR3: CASSLSGHHSNQPQHF. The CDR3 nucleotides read TGTGCCAGCAGTTTATCGGGACACCATAGCAATCAGCCCCAGCATTTT.

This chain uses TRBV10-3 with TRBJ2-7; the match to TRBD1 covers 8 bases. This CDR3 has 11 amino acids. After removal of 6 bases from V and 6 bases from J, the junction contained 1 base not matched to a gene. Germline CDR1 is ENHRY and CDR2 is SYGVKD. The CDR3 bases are TGTGCCATCAGGACAGGGGTCGAGCAGTACTTC. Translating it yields CAIRTGVEQYF.

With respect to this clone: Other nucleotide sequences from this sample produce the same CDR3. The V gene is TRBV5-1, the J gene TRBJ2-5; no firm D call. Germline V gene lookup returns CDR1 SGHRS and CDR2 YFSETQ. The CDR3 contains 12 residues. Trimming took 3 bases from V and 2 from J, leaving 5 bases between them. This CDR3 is CASSSPQETQYF. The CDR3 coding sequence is TGCGCCAGCAGCTCCCCACAAGAGACCCAGTACTTC.

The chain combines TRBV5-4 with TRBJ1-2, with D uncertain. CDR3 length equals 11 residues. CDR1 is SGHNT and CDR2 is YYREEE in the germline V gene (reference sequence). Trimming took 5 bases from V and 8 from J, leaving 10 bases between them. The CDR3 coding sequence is TGTGCCAGCAGTTTTATCGGGGGCTACACCTTC. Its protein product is CASSFIGGYTF.

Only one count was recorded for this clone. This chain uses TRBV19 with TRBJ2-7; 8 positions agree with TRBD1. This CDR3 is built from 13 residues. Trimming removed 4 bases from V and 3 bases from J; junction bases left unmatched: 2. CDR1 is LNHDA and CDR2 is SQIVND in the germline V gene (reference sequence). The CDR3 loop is CASSSGTGYEQYF. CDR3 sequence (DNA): TGTGCCAGTAGTAGCGGGACAGGCTACGAGCAGTACTTC.

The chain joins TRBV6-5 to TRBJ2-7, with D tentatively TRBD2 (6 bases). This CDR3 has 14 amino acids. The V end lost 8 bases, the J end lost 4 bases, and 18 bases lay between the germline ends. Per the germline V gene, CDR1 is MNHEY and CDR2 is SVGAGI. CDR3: CASVGGPRLYEQYF. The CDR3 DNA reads TGTGCCAGCGTGGGGGGACCCCGCCTTTACGAGCAGTACTTC.

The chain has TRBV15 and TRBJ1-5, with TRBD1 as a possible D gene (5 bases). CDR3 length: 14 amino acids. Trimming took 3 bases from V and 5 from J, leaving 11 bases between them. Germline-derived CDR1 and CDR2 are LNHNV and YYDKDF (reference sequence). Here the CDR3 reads CATSSGQGDQPQHF. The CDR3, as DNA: TGTGCCACCAGCAGCGGACAAGGAGATCAGCCCCAGCATTTT.

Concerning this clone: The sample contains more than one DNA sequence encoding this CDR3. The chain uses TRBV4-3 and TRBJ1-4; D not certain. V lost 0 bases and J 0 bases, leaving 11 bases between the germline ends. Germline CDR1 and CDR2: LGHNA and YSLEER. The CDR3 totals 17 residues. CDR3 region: CASSQDVRTATNEKLFF. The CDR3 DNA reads TGCGCCAGCAGCCAAGATGTAAGGACTGCAACTAATGAAAAACTGTTTTTT.

CDR3 bases: TGTGCCAGTAGTATGGGAATTCCGGGACAGGGGTGGAGACAGCCCCAGCATTTT. The encoded protein is CASSMGIPGQGWRQPQHF. The chain recombines TRBV19 with TRBJ1-5, with 10 bases that match TRBD1. CDR3 length equals 18 residues. The germline CDR1 and CDR2 sequences are LNHDA and SQIVND (reference sequence). With 3 bases clipped from V and 7 bases from J, the junction kept 15 bases outside the gene matches.